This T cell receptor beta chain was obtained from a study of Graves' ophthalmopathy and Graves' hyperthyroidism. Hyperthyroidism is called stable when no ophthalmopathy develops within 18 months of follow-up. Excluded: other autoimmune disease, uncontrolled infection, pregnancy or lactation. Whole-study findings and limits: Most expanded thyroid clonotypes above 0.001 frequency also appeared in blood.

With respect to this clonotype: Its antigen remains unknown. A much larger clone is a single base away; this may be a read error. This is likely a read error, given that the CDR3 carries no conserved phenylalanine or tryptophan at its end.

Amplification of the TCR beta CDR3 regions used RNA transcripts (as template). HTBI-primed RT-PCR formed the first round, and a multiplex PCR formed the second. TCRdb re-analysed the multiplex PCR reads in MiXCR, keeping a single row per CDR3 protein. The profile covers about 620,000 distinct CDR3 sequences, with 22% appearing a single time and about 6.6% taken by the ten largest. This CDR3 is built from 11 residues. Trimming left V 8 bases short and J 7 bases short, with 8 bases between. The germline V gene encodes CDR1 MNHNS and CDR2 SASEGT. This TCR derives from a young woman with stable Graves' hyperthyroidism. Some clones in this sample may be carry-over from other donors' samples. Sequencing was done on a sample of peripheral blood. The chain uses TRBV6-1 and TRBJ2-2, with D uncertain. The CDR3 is CASLYLGELFL. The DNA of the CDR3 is TGTGCCAGCCTATACCTCGGGGAGCTGTTTTTG.